The 21 T cell receptor beta chains listed next were all sequenced from one sample in a study of T cells after yellow fever vaccination. A single record per CDR3 protein comes from TCRdb applying MiXCR to the 5' RACE reads. This table holds under 500,000 distinct CDR3 sequences, around 20% found once. The sequencing used PBMCs, collected before the yellow fever booster vaccination. The receptors stem from a man aged 18-30 years who received the YFV17D yellow fever vaccine.

This clonotype has ten or more counts. The chain employs TRBV7-2 and TRBJ2-5; TRBD1 agrees at 10 bases. Losses at the gene ends were 4 bases for V and 12 bases for J; bases not matched to a gene: 11. Germline lookup yields CDR1 SGHTA and CDR2 FQGNSA. The CDR3 is 14 residues long. In DNA form, the CDR3 reads TGTGCCAGCAGCTCCACGGGACAGGGGTCGTTTGAGTACTTC. This encodes CASSSTGQGSFEYF.

This clonotype has ten or more counts. The chain joins TRBV15 to TRBJ2-1; D is unclear. V was clipped by 3 bases and J by 3 bases, with 3 bases between them. The germline V gene has CDR1 LNHNV and CDR2 YYDKDF (reference sequence). This CDR3 has 12 amino acids. The DNA for the CDR3 is TGTGCCACCAGCAGGGACTACAATGAGCAGTTCTTC. Translating gives CATSRDYNEQFF.

In its sample, this clonotype was seen a few times. The rearrangement joins TRBV29-1 to TRBJ1-1, with no clear D. V dropped 5 bases and J dropped 5 bases, with 15 bases sitting between them. There are 13 residues in the CDR3. Germline V gene data show CDR1 as SQVTM and CDR2 as ANQGSEA. The DNA for the CDR3 is TGCAGCGTTACCATGGAGGGTATGACTGAAGCTTTCTTT. Its protein product is CSVTMEGMTEAFF.

The table lists this clonotype with a count of one. The chain combines TRBV18 with TRBJ2-7, with D hard to call. Between the trimmed V and J ends, which lost 0 bases and 5 bases, there was a span of 8 bases. Germline loops: CDR1 KGHSH, CDR2 LQKENI. The CDR3 contains 13 residues. In DNA form, the CDR3 reads TGTGCCAGCTCACCACCGTTTGGGAACGAGCAGTACGTC. It codes for CASSPPFGNEQYV.

This clonotype was observed a few times. J is TRBJ2-3 and V is TRBV7-9; D not certain. The germline CDR1 and CDR2 sequences are SEHNR and FQNEAQ (reference sequence). The CDR3 totals 12 residues. The V end lost 0 bases, the J end lost 7 bases, and 5 bases lay between the germline ends. The CDR3 here is CASSLAAYTQYF. For the CDR3, the DNA is TGTGCCAGCAGCTTAGCGGCCTATACGCAGTATTTT.

This clonotype was picked up many times. The gene calls are TRBV6-8 and TRBJ2-3; D is unclear. This CDR3 spans 11 amino acids. The germline gives CDR1 MNHGY, CDR2 SAAAGT. Trimming cost V 6 bases and J 9 bases, with 10 bases left between them. The CDR3 here is CASRCVQTQYF. The CDR3 region has the DNA TGTGCCAGCAGGTGTGTCCAAACGCAGTATTTT.

J is TRBJ1-2 and V is TRBV5-6, with D hard to call. Germline CDR1 is SGHDT and CDR2 is YYEEEE. V gave up 0 bases and J gave up 4 bases, with 10 bases separating them. The CDR3 loop spans 14 amino acids. CDR3 sequence (DNA): TGTGCCAGCAGCTTGGAACACCGGCTCTATGGCTACACCTTC. Its protein is CASSLEHRLYGYTF.

This clonotype was counted only a few times. The V call is TRBV6-5, the J call TRBJ2-2, with a weak D call TRBD2 (6 bases). Germline V gene lookup returns CDR1 MNHEY and CDR2 SVGAGI. The CDR3 loop spans 15 amino acids. The V end was cut by 5 bases, the J end by 0 bases, with 10 bases between. CDR3 in DNA: TGTGCCAGCAGTCCGGACTATTCGAACACCGGGGAGCTGTTTTTT. It specifies CASSPDYSNTGELFF.

This clonotype was counted at least ten times. The CDR3 loop reads CASSYGQGVSYEQYF. CDR3 coding DNA: TGTGCCAGCAGTTACGGGCAGGGGGTCTCCTACGAGCAGTACTTC. This chain joins TRBV6-5 and TRBJ2-7; 7 positions match TRBD1. This CDR3 contains 15 residues. The junction had 4 bases not matched to a gene; V was cut back by 2 bases and J by 0 bases. Per the germline V gene, CDR1 is MNHEY and CDR2 is SVGAGI.

The CDR3 loop reads CASQTFTEAFF. CDR3 coding DNA: TGTGCCAGCCAGACCTTCACTGAAGCTTTCTTT. V gene TRBV12-3 or TRBV12-4 combines with J gene TRBJ1-1; D unclear. V lost 8 bases to trimming and J lost 4 bases, with 8 bases between them. This CDR3 is built from 11 residues.

The chain recombines TRBV6-2 or TRBV6-3 with TRBJ2-4, with 8 bases fitting TRBD2. Germline CDR1 is MNHEY and CDR2 is SVGEGT. Trimming cost V 6 bases and J 2 bases; bases outside gene matches: 18. There are 19 residues in the CDR3. CDR3 nucleotide sequence: TGTGCCAGCAGGGCCACTGAGCGGGGGAACGTTTGGACCAAAAACATTCAGTACTTC. It codes for CASRATERGNVWTKNIQYF.

The genes are TRBV7-9 and TRBJ2-7; maybe TRBD1 (6 bases). The germline gives CDR1 SEHNR, CDR2 FQNEAQ (reference sequence). The CDR3 is 12 residues long. V was shortened by 3 bases and J by 6 bases, with 9 bases between the two germline ends. The CDR3 nucleotides read TGTGCCAGCAGCTTGACCAGGGGCGAGCAGTACGTC. It codes for CASSLTRGEQYV.

This clonotype was detected many times. This chain uses TRBV20-1 with TRBJ1-5, with unresolved D. Trimming removed 0 bases at V and 7 bases at J, with 16 bases between. Germline assignment: CDR1 DFQATT and CDR2 SNEGSKA (reference sequence). The CDR3 runs 15 residues. This chain's CDR3 is CSARDHSETAQPQHF. CDR3 nucleotides: TGCAGTGCTAGAGATCATTCGGAGACGGCGCAGCCCCAGCATTTT.

This clonotype was counted a few times. The CDR3 DNA reads TGTGCCATCAGTGAAGTAGGGGACCACGAGCAGTACTTC. Translating it yields CAISEVGDHEQYF. V usage is TRBV10-3 and J usage is TRBJ2-7; D is perhaps TRBD1 or TRBD2 (5 bases each). The CDR3 runs to 13 residues. The ends were cut back, 3 bases at V and 5 bases at J, with 11 bases in the middle. Per the germline V gene, CDR1 is ENHRY and CDR2 is SYGVKD.

This rearrangement joins TRBV12-3 or TRBV12-4 to TRBJ2-1; D could derive from TRBD1 or TRBD2 (6 bases each). This CDR3 spans 12 amino acids. Between the trimmed V and J ends, which lost 8 bases and 7 bases, there was a span of 12 bases. The CDR3 coding sequence is TGTGCCAGCGGCGGGACACCAAATGAGCAGTTCTTC. This encodes CASGGTPNEQFF.

A single count supports this clonotype. This rearrangement joins TRBV7-9 to TRBJ2-7; D tentatively reads TRBD1 or TRBD2 (5 bases each). V was trimmed by 0 bases and J by 5 bases, leaving 11 bases between them. This CDR3 is 14 amino acids long. The V gene's germline CDR1 is SEHNR and CDR2 FQNEAQ (reference sequence). The CDR3 here is CASSLALMGDEQYV. For the CDR3, the DNA is TGTGCCAGCAGCTTAGCGCTTATGGGGGACGAGCAGTACGTC.

Only a few counts were recorded for this clonotype. V is TRBV12-3 or TRBV12-4 and J is TRBJ1-5, with a weak D call TRBD1 (6 bases). This CDR3 is built from 12 residues. The V end was cut by 4 bases, the J end by 7 bases, with 8 bases between. The CDR3 sequence is CASSSDSQPQHF. In DNA form, the CDR3 reads TGTGCCAGCAGTTCGGACAGCCAGCCCCAGCATTTT.

The chain has TRBV29-1 and TRBJ2-3; the match to TRBD2 covers 11 bases. Germline V gene lookup returns CDR1 SQVTM and CDR2 ANQGSEA. With 4 bases clipped from V and 1 base from J, the junction kept 4 bases outside the gene matches. CDR3 length equals 15 residues. This CDR3 is CSVALLAGGTDTQYF. The CDR3 DNA is TGCAGCGTTGCGCTACTAGCGGGGGGCACAGATACGCAGTATTTT.

The CDR3 sequence: CASSGRGVHLGTRPQHF. The DNA of the CDR3 is TGTGCCAGCAGTGGGCGGGGGGTACATCTCGGGACCAGGCCCCAGCATTTT. The chain couples TRBV12-3 or TRBV12-4 to TRBJ1-5, with D possibly being TRBD1 (5 bases). The CDR3 is made up of 17 amino acids. The V gene lost 5 bases and the J gene lost 9 bases, with 26 bases spanning the gap.

This clonotype has only a few counts. The rearrangement uses TRBV25-1 and TRBJ2-5; 11 nucleotides line up with TRBD1. Trimming took 2 bases from V and 5 from J; bases not matched to a gene: 7. The CDR3 is 16 amino acids. From germline, CDR1 is MGHDK and CDR2 SYGVNS. The CDR3 loop reads CASSEAGTGGEETQYF. The CDR3 DNA reads TGTGCCAGCAGTGAAGCGGGGACAGGGGGAGAGGAGACCCAGTACTTC. Full variable domain (rest looked up from reference TRBV25-1 and TRBJ2-5): EADIYQTPRYLVIGTGKKITLECSQTMGHDKMYWYQQDPGMELHLIHYSYGVNSTEKGDLSSESTVSRIRTEHFPLTLESARPSHTSQYLCASSEAGTGGEETQYFGPGTRLLVL.

The gene calls are TRBV7-3 and TRBJ2-2, with D tentatively TRBD1 (6 bases). The CDR3 runs to 19 residues. Germline CDR1 reads SGHTA; CDR2 reads FQGTGA. The V gene lost 1 base and the J gene lost 0 bases, with 18 bases spanning the gap. CDR3 nucleotide sequence: TGTGCCAGCAGCTTAAAATCCCAGGGGAATCTCGCGAACACCGGGGAGCTGTTTTTT. Its translation: CASSLKSQGNLANTGELFF.